The sequence of this T cell receptor (beta chain) was determined in a study of blood T cells in healthy people across ages. Regarding the study as a whole: The study found more naive CD4+ cells and higher diversity in long-lived than aged donors.

A J-beta primer mix and a sample-barcoded 5' primer were used in a second PCR of roughly 6 to 11 cycles. TCRdb reanalysed the 5' RACE reads using MiXCR and keeps one entry per CDR3 protein. The sample consists of about 800,000 distinct CDR3 sequences, more than 35% of them appearing once. V was pared by 6 bases and J by 1 base, with 9 bases between. The CDR3 has 14 residues. Germline assignment: CDR1 MDHEN and CDR2 SYDVKM. Concerning this clonotype itself: The antigen is undetermined.

Healthy Russian Caucasian donors spanned ages about 6 to 100 years. The material sequenced was blood. This TCR was recovered from an elderly man in good health. The chain employs TRBV28 and TRBJ2-2, with D possibly being TRBD1 (5 bases). Here the CDR3 DNA reads TGTGCCAGCAGGGATGGACAGAACACCGGGGAGCTGTTTTTT. It is translated as CASRDGQNTGELFF.